The rows below give T cell receptor beta chains drawn from one sample of a study of blood T cell repertoires in COVID-19. Repertoires were generated with immunoSEQ multiplex PCR, while TCRdb's copy carries only in-frame clones and drops some. The sample has tens of thousands of clones, over 75% seen once. Sample: peripheral blood. Receptor source: an elderly woman with acute or convalescent COVID-19. Both conserved end residues are trimmed from each CDR3.

>TRBV2|TRBJ1-1
ASCLMGGDTEAF
>TRBV12-5|TRBJ1-6
ASGLVPTSPLH
>TRBV5-4|TRBJ1-6
ASSPGQSVSPLH
>TRBV3-1/TRBV3-2|TRBJ2-3
ASSQAGMRGGWADTQY
>TRBV18|TRBJ2-7
ASSSLDRGGYEQY
>TRBV5-6|TRBJ2-3
ASSWDSRDTQY
>TRBV9|TRBJ2-7
ASSPSRSLDEQY
>TRBV12-3/TRBV12-4|TRBJ2-7
ASSRGYEQY
>TRBV19|TRBJ1-5
ASSIERNQPQH
>TRBV7-9|TRBJ1-1
ASSSWDTTESEAF
>TRBV5-1|TRBJ1-4
ASSLRQGGEKLF
>TRBV6-1|TRBJ1-2
ASSEQGVPKNYGYT
>TRBV7-3|TRBJ1-2
ASSQEYTGLNGYT
>TRBV6-5|TRBJ1-2
ASNEVGQNYGYT
>TRBV5-4|TRBJ1-1
ASSLGTATYTEAF
>TRBV21-1|TRBJ1-1
ASSKAVSDMNTEAF
>TRBV11-1|TRBJ2-7
ASSNVAGGSYEQY
>TRBV25-1|TRBJ2-3
ASSGRGKGTDTQY
>TRBV4-2|TRBJ2-2
ASRTSGGQNTGELF
>TRBV19|TRBJ2-1
ASSIPAGSASHSSSYNEQF
>TRBV18|TRBJ2-3
ASSPIQRGGTDTQY
>TRBV3-1/TRBV3-2|TRBJ2-2
ASSSRGQSPTGELF
>TRBV5-6|TRBJ2-4
ASSLVRTSGSAAKNIQY
>TRBV11-2|TRBJ1-1
ASSLLGGRNTEAF
>TRBV7-9|TRBJ1-2
ASSRQGNYGYT
>TRBV7-6|TRBJ2-7
ASSPSGSGTYEQY
>TRBV7-9|TRBJ2-5
ASSLGLRDRGPGTQY
>TRBV6-1|TRBJ2-7
ASSESAGGMYEQY
>TRBV5-1|TRBJ1-6
ASSLEQNSPLH
>TRBV18|TRBJ1-2
ASSIGGAGYT
>TRBV6-6|TRBJ2-5
ASSRTGIGETQY
>TRBV3-1/TRBV3-2|TRBJ2-1
ASSLFYNEQF
>TRBV5-1|TRBJ2-3
ASSQSGGADTQY
>TRBV28|TRBJ1-4
ASSAQGASTNEKLF
>TRBV2|TRBJ1-1
ASSGRENTEAF
>TRBV4-1|TRBJ1-2
ASTRRQGPNYGYT
>TRBV5-1|TRBJ2-7
ASSLEAGGYEQY
>TRBV5-1|TRBJ1-1
ASSPLGGSTEAF
>TRBV5-4|TRBJ2-3
ASNSGRYSTQY
>TRBV4-1|TRBJ2-1
ASSQAGTSGRTYNEQF
>TRBV7-9|TRBJ2-6
ASSLTSPGGPLT
>TRBV6-5|TRBJ2-2
ASRITGTKSGELF
>TRBV4-2|TRBJ2-2
ASSQVTGGNTGELF
>TRBV6-1|TRBJ2-5
ASSDRDRGWRSETQY
>TRBV2|TRBJ2-4
ASKVEAKNIQY
>TRBV30|TRBJ2-1
AWSVSSGSIHEQF
>TRBV5-1|TRBJ2-1
ASSLFVLAGDSYNEQF
>TRBV10-1|TRBJ2-1
ASSESRLAQQF
>TRBV4-1|TRBJ1-6
ASSQHPGQGATRSYNSPLH
>TRBV7-3|TRBJ1-2
ASSLRGDSHYGYT
>TRBV29-1|TRBJ2-5
SVVGTGVETQY
>TRBV10-3|TRBJ2-7
AIKTGTSGRAGNEQY
>TRBV7-2|TRBJ2-3
ASSYGGAPGDTQY
>TRBV6-2/TRBV6-3|TRBJ1-5
ASSSLQGVSNQPQH
>TRBV9|TRBJ2-2
ASRGLAITGELF